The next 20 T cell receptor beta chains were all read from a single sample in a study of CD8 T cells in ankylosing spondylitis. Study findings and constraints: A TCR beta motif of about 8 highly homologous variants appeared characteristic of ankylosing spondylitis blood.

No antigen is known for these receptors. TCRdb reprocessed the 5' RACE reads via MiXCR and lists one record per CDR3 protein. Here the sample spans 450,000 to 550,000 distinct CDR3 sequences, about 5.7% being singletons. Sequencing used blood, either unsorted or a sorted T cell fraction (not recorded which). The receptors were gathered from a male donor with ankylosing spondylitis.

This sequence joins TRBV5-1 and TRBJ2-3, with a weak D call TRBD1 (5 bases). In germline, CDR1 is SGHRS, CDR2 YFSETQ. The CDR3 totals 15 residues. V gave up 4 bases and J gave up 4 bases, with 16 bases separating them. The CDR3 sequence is CASSPRTQQADTQYF. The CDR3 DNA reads TGCGCCAGCAGCCCAAGGACCCAACAGGCAGATACGCAGTATTTT. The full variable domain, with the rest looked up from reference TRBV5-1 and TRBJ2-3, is KAGVTQTPRYLIKTRGQQVTLSCSPISGHRSVSWYQQTPGQGLQFLFEYFSETQRNKGNFPGRFSGRQFSNSRSEMNVSTLELGDSALYLCASSPRTQQADTQYFGPGTRLTVL.

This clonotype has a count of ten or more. As DNA, the CDR3 is TGTGCCAGCAGCACCATCACAGGGGTCCCCTCCTACGAGCAGTACTTC. This sequence encodes CASSTITGVPSYEQYF. The chain carries TRBV9 and TRBJ2-7, with 7 bases that match TRBD1. V lost 4 bases to trimming and J lost 0 bases; unmatched junction nucleotides: 10. This CDR3 is 16 amino acids long. The germline gives CDR1 SGDLS, CDR2 YYNGEE.

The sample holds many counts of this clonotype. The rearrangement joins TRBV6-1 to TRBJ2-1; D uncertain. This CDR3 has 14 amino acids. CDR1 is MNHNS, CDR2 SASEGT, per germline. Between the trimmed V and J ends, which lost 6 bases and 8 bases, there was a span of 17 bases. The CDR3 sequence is CASRRSPVNDEQFF. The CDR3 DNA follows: TGTGCCAGCAGGCGGAGCCCCGTAAATGATGAGCAGTTCTTC.

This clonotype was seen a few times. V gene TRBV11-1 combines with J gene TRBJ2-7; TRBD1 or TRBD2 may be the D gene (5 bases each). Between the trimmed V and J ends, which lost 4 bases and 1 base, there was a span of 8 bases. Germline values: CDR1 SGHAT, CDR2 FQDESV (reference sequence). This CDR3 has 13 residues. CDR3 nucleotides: TGTGCCAGCAGCTGGGACGAATCCTACGAGCAGTACTTC. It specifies CASSWDESYEQYF.

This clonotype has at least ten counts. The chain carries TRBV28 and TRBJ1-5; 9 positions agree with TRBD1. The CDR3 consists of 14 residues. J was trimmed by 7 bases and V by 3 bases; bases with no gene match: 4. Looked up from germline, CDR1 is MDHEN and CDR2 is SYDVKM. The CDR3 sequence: CASSFGGQGQPQHF. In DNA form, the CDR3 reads TGTGCCAGCAGTTTCGGAGGACAGGGGCAGCCCCAGCATTTT.

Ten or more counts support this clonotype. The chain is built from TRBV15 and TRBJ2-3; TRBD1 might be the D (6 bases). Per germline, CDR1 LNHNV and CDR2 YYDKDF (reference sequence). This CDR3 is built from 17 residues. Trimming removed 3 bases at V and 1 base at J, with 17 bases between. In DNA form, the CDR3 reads TGTGCCACCAGCAGGCTCATTGGGGGCGCAGGCACAGATACGCAGTATTTT. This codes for CATSRLIGGAGTDTQYF.

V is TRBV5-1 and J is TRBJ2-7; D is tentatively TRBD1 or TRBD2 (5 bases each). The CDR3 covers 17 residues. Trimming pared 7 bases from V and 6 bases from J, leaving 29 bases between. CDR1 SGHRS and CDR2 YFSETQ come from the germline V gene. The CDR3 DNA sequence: TGCGCCAGCTACTCGGGGCCAGGGTCGGTTACGTTGCGCGAGCAGTACTTC. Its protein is CASYSGPGSVTLREQYF.

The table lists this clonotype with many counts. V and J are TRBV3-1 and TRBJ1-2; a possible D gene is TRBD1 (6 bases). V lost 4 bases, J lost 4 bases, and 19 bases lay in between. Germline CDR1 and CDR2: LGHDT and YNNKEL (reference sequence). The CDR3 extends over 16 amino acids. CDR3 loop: CASSRTTGILGYGYTF. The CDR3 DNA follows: TGTGCCAGCAGCCGGACCACAGGGATTTTGGGCTATGGCTACACCTTC.

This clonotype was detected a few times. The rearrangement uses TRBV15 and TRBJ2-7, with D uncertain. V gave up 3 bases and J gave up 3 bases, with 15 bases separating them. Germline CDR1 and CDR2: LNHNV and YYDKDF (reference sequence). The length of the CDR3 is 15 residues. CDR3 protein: CATSRNRASSYEQYF. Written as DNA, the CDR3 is TGTGCCACCAGCAGGAACCGGGCCAGCAGCTACGAGCAGTACTTC. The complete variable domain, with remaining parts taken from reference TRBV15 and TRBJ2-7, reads DAMVIQNPRYQVTQFGKPVTLSCSQTLNHNVMYWYQQKSSQAPKLLFHYYDKDFNNEADTPDNFQSRRPNTSFCFLDIRSPGLGDTAMYLCATSRNRASSYEQYFGPGTRLTVT.

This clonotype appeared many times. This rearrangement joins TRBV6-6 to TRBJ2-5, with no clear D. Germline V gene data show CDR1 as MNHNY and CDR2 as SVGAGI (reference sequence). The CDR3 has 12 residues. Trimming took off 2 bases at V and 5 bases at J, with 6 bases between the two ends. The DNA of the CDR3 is TGTGCCAGCAGTTACGGGGTTGAGACCCAGTACTTC. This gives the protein CASSYGVETQYF.

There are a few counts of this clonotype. The CDR3 sequence: CASSPSGTSTDTQYF. CDR3 nucleotides: TGTGCCAGCAGTCCTTCCGGGACTAGCACAGATACGCAGTATTTT. The chain couples TRBV28 to TRBJ2-3, with D perhaps matching TRBD2 (6 bases). Germline CDR1 and CDR2: MDHEN and SYDVKM. CDR3 length: 15 residues. V lost 5 bases, J lost 0 bases, and 12 bases lay in between.

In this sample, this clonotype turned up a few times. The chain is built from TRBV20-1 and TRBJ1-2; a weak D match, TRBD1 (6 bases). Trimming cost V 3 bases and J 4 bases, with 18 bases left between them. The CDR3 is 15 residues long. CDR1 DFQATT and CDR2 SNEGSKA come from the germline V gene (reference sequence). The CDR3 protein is CSARSKGGRSYGYTF. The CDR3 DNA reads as TGCAGTGCTAGGTCAAAGGGGGGAAGAAGCTATGGCTACACCTTC.

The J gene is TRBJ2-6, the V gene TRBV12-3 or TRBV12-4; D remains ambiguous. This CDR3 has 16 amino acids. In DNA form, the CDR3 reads TGTCCAAAGTCGGATTCCGCCACCCCTCGGACCAACGTCCTGACTTTC. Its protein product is CPKSDSATPRTNVLTF.

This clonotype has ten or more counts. The CDR3 region is CSVVISGKSSYEQYF. CDR3 bases: TGCAGCGTTGTCATCTCTGGCAAAAGCTCCTACGAGCAGTACTTC. The chain links TRBV29-1 to TRBJ2-7; D not resolved. Germline loops: CDR1 SQVTM, CDR2 ANQGSEA. The CDR3 consists of 15 residues. V lost 4 bases and J 0 bases, leaving 16 bases between the germline ends.

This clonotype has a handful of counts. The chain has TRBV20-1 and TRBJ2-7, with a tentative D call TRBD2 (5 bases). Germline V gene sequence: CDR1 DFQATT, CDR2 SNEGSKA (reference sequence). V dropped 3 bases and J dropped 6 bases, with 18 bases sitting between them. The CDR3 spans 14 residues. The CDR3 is CSARRADSFSEQYF. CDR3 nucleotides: TGCAGTGCTAGGAGGGCCGATTCCTTTAGCGAGCAGTACTTC.

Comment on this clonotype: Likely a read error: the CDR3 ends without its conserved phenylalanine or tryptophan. In DNA, the CDR3 is TGTGCCAGCAGCCAGAGGGTTGGGAACACTGAAGCTTTCATT. Translation: CASSQRVGNTEAFI. V usage is TRBV3-1 and J usage is TRBJ1-1; D gene uncertain. V lost 3 bases, J lost 1 base, and 9 bases lay in between. CDR3 size: 14 residues. CDR1 LGHDT and CDR2 YNNKEL come from the germline V gene (reference sequence).

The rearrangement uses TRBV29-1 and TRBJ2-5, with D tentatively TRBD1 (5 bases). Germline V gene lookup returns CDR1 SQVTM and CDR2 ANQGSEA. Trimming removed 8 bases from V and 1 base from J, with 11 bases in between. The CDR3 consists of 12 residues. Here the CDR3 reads CSLRTSQETQYF. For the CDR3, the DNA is TGCAGCCTAAGGACATCCCAAGAGACCCAGTACTTC. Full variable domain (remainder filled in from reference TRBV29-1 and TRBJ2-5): SAVISQKPSRDICQRGTSLTIQCQVDSQVTMMFWYRQQPGQSLTLIATANQGSEATYESGFVIDKFPISRPNLTFSTLTVSNMSPEDSSIYLCSLRTSQETQYFGPGTRLLVL.

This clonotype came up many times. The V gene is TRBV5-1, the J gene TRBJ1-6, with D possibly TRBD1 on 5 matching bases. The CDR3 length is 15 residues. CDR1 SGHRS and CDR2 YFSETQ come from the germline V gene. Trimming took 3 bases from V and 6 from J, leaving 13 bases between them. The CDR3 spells CASSSLGQINSPLHF. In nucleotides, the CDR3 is TGCGCCAGCAGCTCTTTAGGACAAATTAATTCACCCCTCCACTTT.

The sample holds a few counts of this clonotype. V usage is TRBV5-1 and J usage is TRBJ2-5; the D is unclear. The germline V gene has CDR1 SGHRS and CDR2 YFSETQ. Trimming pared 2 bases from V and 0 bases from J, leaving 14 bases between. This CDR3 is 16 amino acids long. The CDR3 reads CASSFNDDGYQETQYF. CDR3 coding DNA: TGCGCCAGCAGCTTCAACGATGACGGCTACCAAGAGACCCAGTACTTC.

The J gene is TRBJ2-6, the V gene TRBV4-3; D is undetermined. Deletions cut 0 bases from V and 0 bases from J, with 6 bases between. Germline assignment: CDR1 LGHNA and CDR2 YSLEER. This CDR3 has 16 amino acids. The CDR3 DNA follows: TGCGCCAGCAGCCAAGATGCAAACTCTGGGGCCAACGTCCTGACTTTC. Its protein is CASSQDANSGANVLTF.